This T cell receptor (beta chain) was captured in a study of shared clonotypes between healthy human individuals. The CDR3 runs 15 residues. Trimming left V 8 bases short and J 0 bases short, with 16 bases between. Germline CDR1 is MNHNY and CDR2 is SVGAGI (reference sequence). Method: immunoSEQ multiplex PCR; TCRdb's copy keeps in-frame clones and lacks some. Of some 1 million clones listed, around 74% are singletons. This chain links TRBV6-6 with TRBJ1-2, with D maybe TRBD1 (6 bases). Sequencing was done on a sample of memory CD4+ T cells sorted from blood. Subset: CD45RA-negative fraction. This sequence was found in a man between 18 and 29 years old in good health. Here the CDR3 reads CASLGGTAANYGYTF. CDR3 DNA: TGTGCCAGCTTAGGGGGAACCGCTGCTAACTATGGCTACACCTTC.